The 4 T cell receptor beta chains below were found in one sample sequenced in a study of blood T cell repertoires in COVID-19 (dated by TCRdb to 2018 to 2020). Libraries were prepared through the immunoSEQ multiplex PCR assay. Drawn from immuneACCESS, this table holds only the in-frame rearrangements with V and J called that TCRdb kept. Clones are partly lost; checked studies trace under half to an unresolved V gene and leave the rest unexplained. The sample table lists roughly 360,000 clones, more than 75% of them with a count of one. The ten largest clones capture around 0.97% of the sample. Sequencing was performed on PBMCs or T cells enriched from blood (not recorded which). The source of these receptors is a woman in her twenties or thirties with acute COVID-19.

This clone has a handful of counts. The CDR3 DNA reads TGTGCCAGCAGCCCTACAGAGTCCTACGAGCAGTACTTC. This encodes CASSPTESYEQYF. The gene calls are TRBV7-9 and TRBJ2-7; D is undetermined. CDR1 and CDR2 (germline): SEHNR, FQNEAQ (reference sequence). The V end was cut by 5 bases, the J end by 1 base, with 9 bases between. CDR3 size: 13 residues.

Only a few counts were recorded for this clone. CDR3 DNA: TGTGCCAGCAGCTTATTGGAGGGAAGGAGAGATACGCAGTATTTT. It codes for CASSLLEGRRDTQYF. The chain is built from TRBV7-9 and TRBJ2-3; perhaps TRBD2 as D (6 bases). The germline V gene has CDR1 SEHNR and CDR2 FQNEAQ (reference sequence). The CDR3 has 15 residues. Between the trimmed V and J ends, which lost 2 bases and 5 bases, there was a span of 14 bases. Complete variable domain (other parts from reference TRBV7-9 and TRBJ2-3): DTGVSQNPRHKITKRGQNVTFRCDPISEHNRLYWYRQTLGQGPEFLTYFQNEAQLEKSRLLSDRFSAERPKGSFSTLEIQRTEQGDSAMYLCASSLLEGRRDTQYFGPGTRLTVL.

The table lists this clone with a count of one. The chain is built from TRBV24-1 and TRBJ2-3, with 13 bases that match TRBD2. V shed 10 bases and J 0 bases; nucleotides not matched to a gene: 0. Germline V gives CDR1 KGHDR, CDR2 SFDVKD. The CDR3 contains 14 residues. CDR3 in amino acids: CATGLAGSTDTQYF. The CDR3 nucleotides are TGTGCCACGGGACTAGCGGGGAGCACAGATACGCAGTATTTT.

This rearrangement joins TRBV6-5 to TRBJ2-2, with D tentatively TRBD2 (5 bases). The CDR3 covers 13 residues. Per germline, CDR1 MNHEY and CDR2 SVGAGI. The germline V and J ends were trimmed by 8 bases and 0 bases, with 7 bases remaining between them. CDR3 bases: TGTGCCAGCCGGGATCCGAACACCGGGGAGCTGTTTTTT. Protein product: CASRDPNTGELFF.